This is a list of T cell receptor beta chains from one sample in a study of T cells in Graves' hyperthyroidism and ophthalmopathy. One entry per CDR3 protein results from TCRdb running MiXCR on the multiplex PCR reads. Altogether about 410,000 distinct CDR3 sequences are present, roughly 15% being singletons, with the ten largest covering less than 15%. Sample: blood. Receptors were obtained from a young man with Graves' ophthalmopathy. Both conserved end residues are part of each CDR3. The order of the fields is clone size, J gene, V gene, D gene, CDR3 DNA, CDR3 protein. A D gene is named only where the DNA matches it firmly. Rows give clone size only sometimes, using once, few, many, or a class for an expanded clone.

>many|TRBJ1-2|TRBV20-1|-
TGCAGTGCTAGGTGGGAGGTTAACTATGGCTACACCTTC
CSARWEVNYGYTF
>many|TRBJ2-3|TRBV28|-
TGTGCCAGCAGTTTAGGACGGCGCGGTGGAGATACGCAGTATTTT
CASSLGRRGGDTQYF
>-|TRBJ2-3|TRBV12-3/TRBV12-4|TRBD2
TGTGCCAGCAGTCCTTCATTAGCGGGGGACACAGATACGCAGTATTTT
CASSPSLAGDTDTQYF
>many|TRBJ2-7|TRBV5-1|-
TGCGCCAGCAGCTTGGCCACAGACTACGAGCAGTACTTC
CASSLATDYEQYF
>-|TRBJ1-2|TRBV19|TRBD1
TGTGCCAGTACCCTGACAGGGTCTCTGGATGGCTACACCTTC
CASTLTGSLDGYTF
>many|TRBJ2-3|TRBV20-1|TRBD2
TGCAGTGCGCCACCGGGACTAGCGAGGACAGATACGCAGTATTTT
CSAPPGLARTDTQYF
>many|TRBJ2-1|TRBV7-3|TRBD2
TGTGCCAGCAGCGTAGGGAGGGAATACAATGAGCAGTTCTTC
CASSVGREYNEQFF
>many|TRBJ2-7|TRBV10-1|-
TGCGCCAGCAGTGAGAGGGGGGGCAGACGGGCGAACTACGAGCAGTACTTC
CASSERGGRRANYEQYF
>-|TRBJ1-1|TRBV7-9|TRBD1
TGTGCCAGCAGCCCCCGGGACAGCAGAGTTGGAGCTTTCTTT
CASSPRDSRVGAFF
>many|TRBJ2-1|TRBV20-1|-
TGCAGTGCCCCGACGGCGGGAGAGCAGTTCTTC
CSAPTAGEQFF
>many|TRBJ2-2|TRBV6-1|-
TGTGCCAGCATGACGAACACCGGGGAGCTGTTTTTT
CASMTNTGELFF
>many|TRBJ1-5|TRBV7-9|-
TGTGCCAGCAGCCCGGGCCCCTCAGCGGTGGGTCAGCCCCAGCATTTT
CASSPGPSAVGQPQHF
>-|TRBJ2-3|TRBV4-2|TRBD2
TGTGCCAGCAGCCAAGATCCGGCTAGCGGAGGGTCGGGTACAGATACGCAGTATTTT
CASSQDPASGGSGTDTQYF
>many|TRBJ1-2|TRBV2|-
TGTGCCAGTGGAGGATCTGAGAGCTATGGCTACACCTTC
CASGGSESYGYTF
>-|TRBJ1-4|TRBV5-1|-
TGCGCCAGCACACGAGGGGGAATCGGTGAAAAACTGTTTTTT
CASTRGGIGEKLFF
>many|TRBJ2-1|TRBV20-1|TRBD2
TGCAGTGCTAGAAGTACTAGCGGACTCTACAATGAGCAGTTCTTC
CSARSTSGLYNEQFF
>many|TRBJ2-7|TRBV5-1|TRBD1
TGCGCCAGCAGCCGCTGGACAGGGGACACAGGCGAGCAGTACTTC
CASSRWTGDTGEQYF
>many|TRBJ2-2|TRBV28|-
TGTGCCAGCAATCGGCAGGGAGGTACCGGGGAGCTGTTTTTT
CASNRQGGTGELFF
>many|TRBJ1-2|TRBV3-1|-
TGTGCCAGCAGCCCCAGTCGGGGGCAGGGCTACACCTTC
CASSPSRGQGYTF
>-|TRBJ2-1|TRBV10-3|TRBD1
TGTGCCACCCGACAGGGTGTTGACAATGAGCAGTTCTTC
CATRQGVDNEQFF
>-|TRBJ2-1|TRBV19|TRBD2
TGTGCCAGTAGTAGACTAGCGGGGTACCCCAATGAGCAGTTCTTC
CASSRLAGYPNEQFF
>-|TRBJ2-6|TRBV15|-
TGTGCCACCAGCACACGGCCCCCCCAATCGGGGTCTGGGGCCAACGTCCTGACTTTC
CATSTRPPQSGSGANVLTF
>many|TRBJ2-3|TRBV2|-
TGTGCCAGCAGTGAATGGGACGCGGTTTACACAGATACGCAGTATTTT
CASSEWDAVYTDTQYF
>-|TRBJ2-7|TRBV20-1|TRBD1
TGCAGTGCTAGAGAAGGAGGGGACAGGGCCGACGAGCAGTACTTC
CSAREGGDRADEQYF
>few|TRBJ2-3|TRBV5-6|-
TGTGCCAGCAGCTTTCCCTTCGGAATGTTTTCGGGTCGAACAGATACGCAGTATTTT
CASSFPFGMFSGRTDTQYF
>-|TRBJ2-1|TRBV6-2/TRBV6-3|TRBD1
TGTGCCAGCAGTACAATCCAGGGGGCCGATGAGCAGTTCTTC
CASSTIQGADEQFF
>-|TRBJ2-1|TRBV11-2|TRBD2
TGTGCCAGCAGCTTAGGACTAGCGGGGGGATATGAGCAGTTCTTC
CASSLGLAGGYEQFF
>once|TRBJ2-1|TRBV11-2|-
TGTGCCAGCAGCCACACGTATGAGGGTAACAATGAGCAGTTCTTC
CASSHTYEGNNEQFF
>many|TRBJ2-1|TRBV3-1|-
TGTGCCAGCAGCCAAGGGAACGGTGCGTATGGGGCGAACAATGAGCAGTTCTTC
CASSQGNGAYGANNEQFF
>few|TRBJ2-5|TRBV29-1|-
TGCAGCACCCCGGGACGGAAACAAGAGACCCAGTACTTC
CSTPGRKQETQYF
>many|TRBJ2-3|TRBV30|-
TGTGCCTGGAGTGTAACAGGGATGACAGATACGCAGTATTTT
CAWSVTGMTDTQYF
>many|TRBJ1-2|TRBV3-1|-
TGTGCCAGCAGCGGGTTTTGGGTCATAGGCTATGGCTACACCTTC
CASSGFWVIGYGYTF
>few|TRBJ1-2|TRBV14|TRBD1
TGTGCCAGCAGCCAAGCTTACAGGGGCTATGGCTACACCTTC
CASSQAYRGYGYTF
>many|TRBJ2-3|TRBV11-2|-
TGTGCCAGCAGCCGCGGCGGCCGATCGATGGATACGCAGTATTTT
CASSRGGRSMDTQYF
>few|TRBJ2-2|TRBV7-9|-
TGTGCCAGCAGTTTAGGAGCGGACACCGGGGAGCTGTTTTTT
CASSLGADTGELFF